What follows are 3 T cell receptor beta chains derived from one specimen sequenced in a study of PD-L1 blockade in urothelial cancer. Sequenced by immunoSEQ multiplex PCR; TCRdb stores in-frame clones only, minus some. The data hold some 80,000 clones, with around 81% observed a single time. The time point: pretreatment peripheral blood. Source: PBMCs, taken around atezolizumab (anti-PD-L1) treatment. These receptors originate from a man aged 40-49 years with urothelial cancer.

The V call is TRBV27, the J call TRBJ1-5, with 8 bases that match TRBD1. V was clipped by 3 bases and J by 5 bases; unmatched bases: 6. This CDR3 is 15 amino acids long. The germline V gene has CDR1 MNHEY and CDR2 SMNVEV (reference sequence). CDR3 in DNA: TGTGCCAGCAGTTTGACAGGGGATTGGGATCAGCCCCAGCATTTT. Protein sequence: CASSLTGDWDQPQHF.

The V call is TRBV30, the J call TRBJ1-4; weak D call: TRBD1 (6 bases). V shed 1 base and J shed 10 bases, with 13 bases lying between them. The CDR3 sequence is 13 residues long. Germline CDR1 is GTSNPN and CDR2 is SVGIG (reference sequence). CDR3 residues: CAWSGLIRGKLFF. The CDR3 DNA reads TGTGCCTGGAGTGGGCTTATCAGGGGAAAACTGTTTTTT. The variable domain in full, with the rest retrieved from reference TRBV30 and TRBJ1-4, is SQTIHQWPATLVQPVGSPLSLECTVEGTSNPNLYWYRQAAGRGLQLLFYSVGIGQISSEVPQNLSASRPQDRQFILSSKKLLLSDSGFYLCAWSGLIRGKLFFGSGTQLSVL.

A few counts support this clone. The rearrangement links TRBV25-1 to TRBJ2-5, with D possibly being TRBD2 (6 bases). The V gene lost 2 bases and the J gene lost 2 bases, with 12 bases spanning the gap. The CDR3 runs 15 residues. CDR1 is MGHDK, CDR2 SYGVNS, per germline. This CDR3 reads CASSETLAYQETQYF. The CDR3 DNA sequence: TGTGCCAGCAGTGAAACTCTAGCGTATCAAGAGACCCAGTACTTC.